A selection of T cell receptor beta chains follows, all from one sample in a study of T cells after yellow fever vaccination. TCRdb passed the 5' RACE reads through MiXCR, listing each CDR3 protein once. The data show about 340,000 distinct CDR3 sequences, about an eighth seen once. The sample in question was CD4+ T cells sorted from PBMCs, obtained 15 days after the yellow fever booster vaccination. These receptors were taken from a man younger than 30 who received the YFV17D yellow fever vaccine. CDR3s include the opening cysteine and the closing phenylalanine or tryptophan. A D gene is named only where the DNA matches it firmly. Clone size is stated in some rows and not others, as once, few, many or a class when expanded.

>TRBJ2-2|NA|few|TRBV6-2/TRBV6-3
CASSYEGTGELFF
TGTGCCAGCAGTTACGAGGGAACCGGGGAGCTGTTTTTT
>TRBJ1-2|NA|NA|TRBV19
CASRGREPNYGYTF
TGTGCCAGTAGAGGCCGGGAACCGAACTATGGCTACACCTTC
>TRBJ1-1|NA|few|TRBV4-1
CASRGRSLGNTEAFF
TGCGCCAGTCGGGGGCGGTCGCTCGGAAACACTGAAGCTTTCTTT
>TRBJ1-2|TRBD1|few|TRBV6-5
CASRDRGLHDTF
TGTGCCAGCAGAGACAGGGGGCTTCACGACACCTTC
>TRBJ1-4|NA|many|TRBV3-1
CASSQLDWSEKLFF
TGTGCCAGCAGCCAGTTGGACTGGAGTGAAAAACTGTTTTTT
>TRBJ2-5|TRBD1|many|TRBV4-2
CASSTVGPGGQETQYF
TGTGCCAGCAGCACCGTTGGGCCAGGGGGCCAAGAGACCCAGTACTTC
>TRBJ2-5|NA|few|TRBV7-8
CASSLASTAGPGETQYF
TGTGCCAGCAGCTTAGCGTCAACGGCGGGACCCGGGGAGACCCAGTACTTC
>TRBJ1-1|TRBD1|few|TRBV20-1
CSARDLRGMNTEAFF
TGCAGTGCTAGAGATCTCAGGGGGATGAACACTGAAGCTTTCTTT
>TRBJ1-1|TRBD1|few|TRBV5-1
CASSYGTGRENTEAFF
TGCGCCAGCAGCTATGGGACAGGGAGGGAGAACACTGAAGCTTTCTTT
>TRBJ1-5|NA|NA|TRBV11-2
CASSLESGNNQPQHF
TGTGCCAGCAGCTTAGAATCAGGGAACAATCAGCCCCAGCATTTT
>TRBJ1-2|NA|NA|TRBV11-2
CASSSGFGAGLYGYTF
TGTGCCAGCAGCTCTGGGTTTGGGGCAGGGCTCTATGGCTACACCTTC
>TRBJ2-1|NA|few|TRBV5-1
CASVGGPINEQFF
TGCGCCAGCGTCGGGGGTCCTATAAATGAGCAGTTCTTC
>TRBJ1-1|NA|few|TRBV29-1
CSVQSTEAFF
TGCAGCGTTCAATCCACTGAAGCTTTCTTT
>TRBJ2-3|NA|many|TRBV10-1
CASSEGTAGADTQYF
TGCGCCAGCAGTGAAGGGACAGCGGGGGCAGATACGCAGTATTTT
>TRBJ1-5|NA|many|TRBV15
CATSRGTGQPQHF
TGTGCCACCTCTCGTGGAACGGGTCAGCCCCAGCATTTT
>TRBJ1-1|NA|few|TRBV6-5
CASSSWGGTEAFF
TGTGCCAGCAGTTCCTGGGGGGGCACTGAAGCTTTCTTT
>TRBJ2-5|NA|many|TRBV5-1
CASSPGEVKETQYF
TGCGCCAGCAGCCCCGGTGAGGTCAAAGAGACCCAGTACTTC
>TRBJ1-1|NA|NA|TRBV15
CATSRGGVANTEAFF
TGTGCCACCAGCAGAGGAGGGGTGGCGAACACTGAAGCTTTCTTT
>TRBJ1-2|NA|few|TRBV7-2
CASSVRTGGSSGYTF
TGTGCCAGCAGCGTTCGGACGGGGGGTAGCTCGGGCTACACCTTC
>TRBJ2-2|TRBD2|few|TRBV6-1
CASRARGITANTGELFF
TGTGCCAGCAGGGCGCGGGGGATAACCGCGAACACCGGGGAGCTGTTTTTT
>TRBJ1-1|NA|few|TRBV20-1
CSASRGSINTEAFF
TGCAGTGCTAGTAGAGGTTCGATTAACACTGAAGCTTTCTTT
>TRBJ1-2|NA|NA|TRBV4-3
CASSQDLGTPYGYTF
TGCGCCAGCAGCCAAGATTTGGGAACCCCCTATGGCTACACCTTC
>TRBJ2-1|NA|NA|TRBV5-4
CASSLGGEPYNEQFF
TGTGCCAGCAGCTTAGGCGGCGAACCATACAATGAGCAGTTCTTC
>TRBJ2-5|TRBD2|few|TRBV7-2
CASNPWGGQETQYF
TGTGCCAGCAACCCCTGGGGGGGGCAAGAGACCCAGTACTTC
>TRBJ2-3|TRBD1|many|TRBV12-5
CASGPNRGGTDTQYF
TGTGCTAGTGGTCCTAACAGGGGAGGCACAGATACGCAGTATTTT
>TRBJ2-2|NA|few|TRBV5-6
CASSSQVYTGELFF
TGTGCCAGCAGCTCTCAAGTGTACACCGGGGAGCTGTTTTTT
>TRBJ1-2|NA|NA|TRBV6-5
CASSYSEGTFDGYTF
TGTGCCAGCAGTTACTCGGAGGGTACCTTCGATGGCTACACCTTC
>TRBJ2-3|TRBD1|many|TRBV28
CASSSQGAGPDTQYF
TGTGCCAGCAGTTCTCAGGGGGCCGGCCCAGATACGCAGTATTTT
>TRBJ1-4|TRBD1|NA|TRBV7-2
CASSLTGATNEKLFF
TGTGCCAGCAGCCTAACAGGGGCAACTAATGAAAAACTGTTTTTT
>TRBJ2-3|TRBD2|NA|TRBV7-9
CASSLGSLRGGSHTDTQYF
TGTGCCAGCAGCTTAGGTTCTTTGCGGGGGGGCTCCCACACAGATACGCAGTATTTT
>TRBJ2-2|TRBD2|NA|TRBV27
CASTSSGGGTGELFF
TGTGCCAGCACCTCCAGCGGGGGGGGCACCGGGGAGCTGTTTTTT
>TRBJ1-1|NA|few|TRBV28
CASSFSGSRTEAFF
TGTGCCAGCAGTTTCTCCGGGAGCAGGACTGAAGCTTTCTTT
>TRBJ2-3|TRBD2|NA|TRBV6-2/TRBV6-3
CASRAAGDVDTQYF
TGTGCCAGCAGGGCAGCGGGGGACGTAGATACGCAGTATTTT
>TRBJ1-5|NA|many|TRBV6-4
CASSDEGIQPQHF
TGTGCCAGCAGTGACGAGGGGATTCAGCCCCAGCATTTT
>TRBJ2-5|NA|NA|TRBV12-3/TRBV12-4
CASSLGQTQETQYF
TGTGCCAGCAGTTTAGGACAAACCCAAGAGACCCAGTACTTC
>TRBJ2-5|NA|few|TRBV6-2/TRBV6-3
CASSYYPFGGETQYF
TGTGCCAGCAGTTACTATCCTTTCGGAGGGGAGACCCAGTACTTC
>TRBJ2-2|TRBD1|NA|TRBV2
CAGGTDIAGELFF
TGTGCCGGTGGGACAGATATAGCCGGGGAGCTGTTTTTT
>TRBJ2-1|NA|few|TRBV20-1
CSASPTFSAELFLEQFF
TGCAGTGCTAGCCCTACTTTTTCAGCGGAATTGTTTCTTGAGCAGTTCTTC
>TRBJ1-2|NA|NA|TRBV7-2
CASSLADGLDYGYTF
TGTGCCAGCAGCTTAGCCGACGGGCTCGACTATGGCTACACCTTC
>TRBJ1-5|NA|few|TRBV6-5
CASSLQTGAQPQHF
TGTGCCAGCAGCCTACAGACGGGGGCCCAGCCCCAGCATTTT
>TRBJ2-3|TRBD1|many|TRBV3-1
CASSTGARDTDTQYF
TGTGCCAGCAGCACAGGGGCCCGGGACACAGATACGCAGTATTTT
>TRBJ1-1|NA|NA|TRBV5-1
CASSQLDGGTEAFF
TGCGCCAGCAGCCAATTGGACGGCGGGACTGAAGCTTTCTTT
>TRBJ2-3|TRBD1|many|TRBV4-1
CASSPRDSPDTQYF
TGCGCCAGCAGCCCTCGGGACAGCCCCGATACGCAGTATTTT
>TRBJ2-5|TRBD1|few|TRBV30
CAWSSNRGETQYF
TGTGCCTGGAGTAGCAACAGGGGTGAGACCCAGTACTTC
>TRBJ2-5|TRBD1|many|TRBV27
CASSSGTGGVETQYF
TGTGCCAGCAGTTCGGGGACAGGGGGCGTGGAGACCCAGTACTTC
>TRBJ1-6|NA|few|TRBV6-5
CASRGRLYNSPLHF
TGTGCCAGCAGGGGGAGGCTTTATAATTCACCCCTCCACTTT
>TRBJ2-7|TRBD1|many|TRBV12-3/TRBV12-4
CASSLSQGAGEQYF
TGTGCCAGCAGTTTAAGTCAGGGGGCGGGCGAGCAGTACTTC